The 2 T cell receptor beta chains reported below all come from one sample, sequenced in a study of blood T cell repertoires in COVID-19. The assay was immunoSEQ multiplex PCR, and TCRdb's table has in-frame clones only and misses some. The table lists approximately 270,000 clones, under 95% of them singletons. What was sequenced was PBMCs or T cells enriched from blood (not recorded which). The receptors originated from a man aged 40-49 years who had been exposed to COVID-19.

The chain carries TRBV28 and TRBJ1-2; unclear D gene. V was trimmed by 3 bases and J by 2 bases, leaving 16 bases between them. The CDR3 totals 16 residues. CDR1 and CDR2 from the germline V gene are MDHEN and SYDVKM. The DNA for the CDR3 is TGTGCCAGCAGTTTCCCGAAAGAGGGTCGGAACTATGGCTACACCTTC. Its translation: CASSFPKEGRNYGYTF.

The V and J genes are TRBV6-6 and TRBJ1-6; weak D call: TRBD1 (5 bases). The germline V gene has CDR1 MNHNY and CDR2 SVGAGI (reference sequence). This CDR3 spans 18 amino acids. Trimming left V 5 bases short and J 0 bases short, with 17 bases between. The CDR3 coding sequence is TGTGCCAGCAGTCGCCTCGGACACCCGAGCTCCTATAATTCACCCCTCCACTTT. Encoded protein: CASSRLGHPSSYNSPLHF.